One sample yielded the 14 T cell receptor beta chains listed below, sequenced in a study of T cell responses to AZD1222 COVID-19 vaccine. Repertoires were generated with immunoSEQ multiplex PCR, while TCRdb's copy carries only in-frame clones and drops some. The sample lists some 130,000 clones; 85% to 95% were seen once. Sequenced material: peripheral blood, taken on day 0 of AZD1222 vaccination. These receptors were taken from an adult in good health.

The rearrangement uses TRBV21-1 and TRBJ1-6. TRBV21-1 is a documented pseudogene. The CDR3 covers 14 residues. CDR3 protein: CASSKGGKNSPLHF. The CDR3, as DNA: TGTGCCAGCAGCAAAGGGGGGAAAAATTCACCCCTCCACTTT.

The rearrangement joins TRBV5-1 to TRBJ2-5; 8 bases match TRBD2. Germline loops: CDR1 SGHRS, CDR2 YFSETQ. V was clipped by 2 bases and J by 5 bases; unmatched bases: 11. The CDR3 consists of 16 residues. The CDR3 here is CASSFYEAGGTETQYF. In DNA, the CDR3 is TGCGCCAGCAGCTTTTACGAGGCGGGAGGCACGGAGACCCAGTACTTC.

The chain uses TRBV3-1 (or the pseudogene TRBV3-2) and TRBJ2-2, with D unclear. CDR1 and CDR2 (germline): LGHDT, YNNKEL (reference sequence). This CDR3 comprises 13 residues. The V gene lost 0 bases and the J gene lost 7 bases, with 6 bases spanning the gap. CDR3 region: CASSQDKDGELFF. The CDR3 DNA reads TGTGCCAGCAGCCAAGACAAGGACGGGGAGCTGTTTTTT.

The V and J genes are TRBV7-8 and TRBJ2-2; 8 bases match TRBD1. V gave up 2 bases and J gave up 5 bases; unmatched junction bases: 7. The CDR3 is made up of 16 amino acids. The germline CDR1 and CDR2 sequences are SGHVS and FQNEAQ. The CDR3 spells CASSLRTGWETGELFF. The CDR3, as DNA: TGTGCCAGCAGCTTACGGACAGGGTGGGAAACCGGGGAGCTGTTTTTT.

The rearrangement uses TRBV25-1 and TRBJ1-4; D not certain. This CDR3 comprises 14 residues. Germline V gives CDR1 MGHDK, CDR2 SYGVNS. The ends were cut back, 3 bases at V and 5 bases at J, with 10 bases in the middle. Here the CDR3 reads CASSEPGQNEKLFF. DNA for the CDR3: TGTGCCAGCAGTGAGCCGGGCCAGAATGAAAAACTGTTTTTT.

The genes are TRBV7-9 and TRBJ1-3; D gene ambiguous. Germline assignment: CDR1 SEHNR and CDR2 FQNEAQ (reference sequence). V was trimmed by 5 bases and J by 1 base, leaving 21 bases between them. There are 18 residues in the CDR3. CDR3 sequence: CASSPHGEGHNSGNTIYF. The CDR3 nucleotides are TGTGCCAGCAGCCCCCATGGGGAGGGCCACAATTCTGGAAACACCATATATTTT.

The chain combines TRBV30 with TRBJ1-2, with D tentatively TRBD1 (6 bases). This CDR3 contains 13 residues. Trimming removed 3 bases at V and 6 bases at J, with 14 bases between. From germline, CDR1 is GTSNPN and CDR2 SVGIG (reference sequence). As DNA, the CDR3 is TGTGCCTGGAGCGAAACAGGGAGAGATGGCTACACCTTC. Its translation is CAWSETGRDGYTF.

The V and J genes are TRBV9 and TRBJ2-7; 9 nucleotides match TRBD2. There are 15 residues in the CDR3. Germline V gene sequence: CDR1 SGDLS, CDR2 YYNGEE. V was pared by 0 bases and J by 7 bases, with 8 bases of the junction left unmatched. CDR3 nucleotide sequence: TGTGCCAGCAGCGTAGACTTAGCGGGAGAAGGTGAGCAGTACTTC. Encoded protein: CASSVDLAGEGEQYF.

The V and J genes are TRBV19 and TRBJ1-5, with D tentatively TRBD1 (6 bases). The CDR3 runs to 16 residues. CDR1 and CDR2 (germline): LNHDA, SQIVND (reference sequence). With 7 bases removed from V and 2 bases from J, the gap between germline ends came to 18 bases. The CDR3 DNA reads TGTGCCAGTAATTTGGGCGGGACACGACGCAATCAGCCCCAGCATTTT. It translates to CASNLGGTRRNQPQHF. The full variable domain, in which reference TRBV19 and TRBJ1-5 provide the parts outside the CDR3, is DGGITQSPKYLFRKEGQNVTLSCEQNLNHDAMYWYRQDPGQGLRLIYYSQIVNDFQKGDIAEGYSVSREKKESFPLTVTSAQKNPTAFYLCASNLGGTRRNQPQHFGDGTRLSIL.

The V gene is TRBV29-1, the J gene TRBJ1-4; D uncertain. Trimming stripped 0 bases from V and 7 bases from J, with 9 bases between. Germline CDR1 SQVTM, CDR2 ANQGSEA. The CDR3 is 13 amino acids. The DNA for the CDR3 is TGCAGCGTTGAAGATCCCCGCGGTGAAAAACTGTTTTTT. It specifies CSVEDPRGEKLFF.

The rearrangement joins TRBV4-2 to TRBJ1-1; D is ambiguous. This CDR3 comprises 13 residues. Trimming took 1 base from V and 1 from J, leaving 4 bases between them. Germline V gene lookup returns CDR1 LGHNA and CDR2 YNFKEQ. The CDR3 is CASSQGWNTEAFF. The CDR3 DNA reads TGTGCCAGCAGCCAAGGATGGAACACTGAAGCTTTCTTT.

The rearrangement links TRBV27 to TRBJ1-5; D is perhaps TRBD1 (6 bases). Germline values: CDR1 MNHEY, CDR2 SMNVEV (reference sequence). Trimming cost V 6 bases and J 1 base, with 13 bases left between them. This CDR3 is 15 amino acids long. CDR3: CASRSSGESNQPQHF. CDR3 in DNA: TGTGCCAGCAGATCATCAGGGGAGAGCAATCAGCCCCAGCATTTT.

The V gene is TRBV10-3, the J gene TRBJ1-1; the D is unclear. The CDR3 contains 15 residues. V was pared by 0 bases and J by 3 bases, with 11 bases between. Germline V CDR1 and CDR2: ENHRY, SYGVKD. CDR3 amino acids: CAISESEMVDTEAFF. CDR3 bases: TGTGCCATCAGTGAGTCGGAGATGGTGGACACTGAAGCTTTCTTT.

This sequence joins TRBV6-5 and TRBJ1-2; 10 bases fit TRBD1. The CDR3 totals 15 residues. Per germline, CDR1 MNHEY and CDR2 SVGAGI. With 4 bases clipped from V and 2 bases from J, the junction kept 4 bases outside the gene matches. The CDR3 DNA follows: TGTGCCAGCAGTTCTCCGGGACAGGGGAACTATGGCTACACCTTC. Translating gives CASSSPGQGNYGYTF.